The clone carrying this T cell receptor beta chain has only a few counts. The antigen remains unidentified. The sample is drawn from a study of CD8 T cells in ankylosing spondylitis. Notes on the study in general: CD8+ by phenotype, disease-linked clones were relatively rare in peripheral blood. Disease-associated clones were reportedly significantly overrepresented in matched ankylosing spondylitis synovial fluid.

One entry per CDR3 protein, called by TCRdb with MiXCR from the 5' RACE reads. The sample has roughly 140,000 distinct CDR3 sequences, under 45% seen once. This clonotype originated in a male donor with ankylosing spondylitis. The sample taken for sequencing was synovial fluid, either unsorted or a sorted T cell fraction (not recorded which).

CDR3 sequence reads: CSARPSSYRSGYTF. The DNA of the CDR3 is TGCAGTGCTAGACCCTCATCTTACCGGAGTGGCTACACCTTC. V and J are TRBV20-1 and TRBJ1-2; no definite D call. CDR1 is DFQATT and CDR2 is SNEGSKA in the germline V gene (reference sequence). Trimming took off 2 bases at V and 7 bases at J, with 17 bases between the two ends. This CDR3 contains 14 residues.